This record looks at one T cell receptor (beta chain) sequence and its context. Its antigen is unidentified. Trimming removed 4 bases at V and 6 bases at J, with 13 bases between. There are 13 residues in the CDR3. Germline V CDR1 and CDR2: SGHNT, YYREEE (reference sequence). Repertoires were generated with immunoSEQ multiplex PCR, while TCRdb's copy carries only in-frame clones and drops some. The sample records fewer than 120,000 clones, roughly 89% being singletons. This entry is derived from a study of siplizumab effects on memory and regulatory T cells. Study-wide findings and caveats: Confirmatory evidence of suppressive function in proliferating siplizumab-culture Tregs was not obtained.

Sequenced sample: CD4+ T cells sorted from blood. The chain uses TRBV5-4 and TRBJ1-1; D not resolved. The TCR originated in a human donor in good health. The CDR3 protein is CASSATLSAEAFF. Written as DNA, the CDR3 is TGTGCCAGCAGCGCAACTCTGAGCGCTGAAGCTTTCTTT.